The T cell receptor (beta chain) under discussion was sequenced for a study of CD8 T cells in Susac syndrome. Whole-study findings and limits: It was acknowledged in the study that the number of individuals who were included in its TCR sequencing and HLA analysis was relatively small.

cDNA came from about 0.46 to 1 ug RNA primed by random hexamers. The CDR3 of TCR beta was amplified by immunoSEQ multiplex PCR across 54 Vbeta and 13 Jbeta. TCRdb re-derived calls from the immunoSEQ multiplex PCR reads in MiXCR, one entry per CDR3 protein. This repertoire shows some 190,000 distinct CDR3 sequences, 90% to 95% found once; its top ten account for 0.1%. Points on this clonotype: The antigen remains unidentified.

Germline V gene data show CDR1 as LGHDT and CDR2 as YNNKEL (reference sequence). The germline V and J ends were trimmed by 6 bases and 6 bases, with 17 bases remaining between them. The CDR3 sequence is 14 residues long. TEMRA cells were FACS-enriched, unlike CD8+ and CD4+ T cells, which were negatively isolated. The sequenced sample consisted of CD4+ T cells from PBMCs. This sequence originates from a human donor in good health. The genes are TRBV3-1 and TRBJ1-1; D is unresolved. The CDR3 nucleotides read TGTGCCAGCAGACCCCAAAGGAGGAGCGCTGAAGCTTTCTTT. It yields the protein CASRPQRRSAEAFF.